A selection of T cell receptor beta chains follows, all from one sample in a study of T-cell reconstitution after alpha-beta-depleted transplantation in children. Each CDR3 protein is one row after TCRdb ran MiXCR on the PCR reads. The sample records about 91,000 distinct CDR3 sequences, 7% to 10% being singletons. The sequencing used PBMCs from the stem cell graft donor, collected from the stem cell graft. The origin of the receptors is a human donor who donated a stem cell graft to a child with congenital amegakaryocytic thrombocytopenia. Each CDR3 is given with its conserved first and last residue. Fields, in order: D gene, J gene, V gene, clone size, CDR3 DNA, CDR3 protein. The D gene is left open where the match is weak. Size is omitted from some rows. Given values are once, few, many or a class for expanded clones.

-,TRBJ2-1,TRBV5-1,many,TGCGCCAGCAGCTTAGACGGGGCCTCCTACAATGAGCAGTTCTTC,CASSLDGASYNEQFF
-,TRBJ1-5,TRBV20-1,many,TGCAGTGCTAGCCAGGGGTCGGGTCAGCCCCAGCATTTT,CSASQGSGQPQHF
TRBD1,TRBJ2-7,TRBV5-6,many,TGTGCCAGCAGCTTGGGTGGGACAGGGTCCCACGAGCAGTACTTC,CASSLGGTGSHEQYF
-,TRBJ1-6,TRBV9,many,TGTGCCAGCAGCCCACACCCGGGACAATATAATTCACCCCTCCACTTT,CASSPHPGQYNSPLHF
-,TRBJ2-3,TRBV20-1,-,TGCAGTTCCGGGGCCGGGCTAAGCACATATACGCAGTATTTT,CSSGAGLSTYTQYF
TRBD2,TRBJ2-7,TRBV7-7,many,TGTGCCAGCAGCTGGCAAGCGGGGGCCGAGCAGTACTTC,CASSWQAGAEQYF
TRBD2,TRBJ2-1,TRBV10-3,many,TGTGCCATCCGTTCTAGCGGGGAGGGTGAGCAGTTCTTC,CAIRSSGEGEQFF
-,TRBJ2-1,TRBV11-2,many,TGTGCCAGCAGCTTAGTGCGGAGAGCCAATGAGCAGTTCTTC,CASSLVRRANEQFF
-,TRBJ2-7,TRBV12-3/TRBV12-4,many,TGTGCCAGCAGTTCCCAGGGGATCGGCTACGAGCAGTACTTC,CASSSQGIGYEQYF
-,TRBJ2-1,TRBV5-1,many,TGCGCCAGCAGCTTGGGACACCCCTCCTACAATGAGCAGTTCTTC,CASSLGHPSYNEQFF
-,TRBJ1-4,TRBV5-1,many,TGCGCCAGCAGCGTCCTGGATTCCGGGGAAAAACTGTTTTTT,CASSVLDSGEKLFF
-,TRBJ1-6,TRBV7-9,many,TGTGCCAGCAGCGAGGGGCTGGATTCACCCCTCCACTTT,CASSEGLDSPLHF
TRBD1,TRBJ1-6,TRBV6-1,-,TGTGCCAGCAGTGGACAGGGCCTAAATTCACCCCTCCACTTT,CASSGQGLNSPLHF
-,TRBJ2-1,TRBV12-3/TRBV12-4,many,TGTGCCAGCAGTTCAACCTTCAGAGAGCAGTTCTTC,CASSSTFREQFF
TRBD2,TRBJ2-1,TRBV12-3/TRBV12-4,many,TGTGCCAGCAGTTCGGGGATTCGAGGGAGGGAAAATGAGCAGTTCTTC,CASSSGIRGRENEQFF
-,TRBJ1-2,TRBV25-1,-,TGTGCCAGCAGTGATGCAGGGGCCAACGGCTACACCTTC,CASSDAGANGYTF
TRBD1,TRBJ2-7,TRBV5-1,-,TGCGCCAGCAGCGCCCGGACAGGCAGTAACGAGCAGTACTTC,CASSARTGSNEQYF
-,TRBJ2-3,TRBV4-2,many,TGTGCCAGCAGCCAAGATCAGCGAGGGGTGGATACGCAGTATTTT,CASSQDQRGVDTQYF
-,TRBJ1-2,TRBV12-3/TRBV12-4,many,TGTGCCAGCACCCACGACGGTACTAACTATGGCTACACCTTC,CASTHDGTNYGYTF
TRBD1,TRBJ1-4,TRBV6-5,many,TGTGCCAGCAGTCCGGGACAGGCTAATGAAAAACTGTTTTTT,CASSPGQANEKLFF
-,TRBJ2-7,TRBV4-1,many,TGCGCCAGCAGCCAAGAAGGCGGACTCGTCGAGCAGTACTTC,CASSQEGGLVEQYF
TRBD2,TRBJ2-3,TRBV12-3/TRBV12-4,many,TGTGCCAGCAGTTTTTCGGCAGCGGGAGTGTCCACAGATACGCAGTATTTT,CASSFSAAGVSTDTQYF
TRBD1,TRBJ2-2,TRBV9,many,TGTGCCAGCAGCCCGGGACAGCTATCAAATTCCGGGGAGCTGTTTTTT,CASSPGQLSNSGELFF
TRBD2,TRBJ2-3,TRBV14,few,TGTGCCAGCAGCCAAGTTTGGGGGGGACCCAGGAGGGATACGCAGTATTTT,CASSQVWGGPRRDTQYF
TRBD1,TRBJ1-6,TRBV6-5,many,TGTGCCAGCAGGTCGGACAGGGAAGGAGATAATTCACCCCTCCACTTT,CASRSDREGDNSPLHF
-,TRBJ2-1,TRBV14,-,TGTGCCAGCAGCCCGAATAGGGGGGAGGGCCTGGATGAGCAGTTCTTC,CASSPNRGEGLDEQFF
-,TRBJ1-5,TRBV5-1,few,TGCGCCAGCAGCTTGGACGCAGGTGTCGATCAGCCCCAGCATTTT,CASSLDAGVDQPQHF
-,TRBJ2-3,TRBV7-2,many,TGTGCCAGCAGCCACGAATATACGCAGTATTTT,CASSHEYTQYF
-,TRBJ1-1,TRBV20-1,many,TGCAGTGCTAGAGATCCCCGATACATGAACACTGAAGCTTTCTTT,CSARDPRYMNTEAFF
TRBD1,TRBJ2-1,TRBV5-1,many,TGCGCCAGCAGCTCGGGACAGGGGGGCAATGAGCAGTTCTTC,CASSSGQGGNEQFF
-,TRBJ1-2,TRBV5-1,many,TGCGCCAGCAGCTTGCGGCCAGGGACGGATGGCTACACCTTC,CASSLRPGTDGYTF
-,TRBJ2-5,TRBV6-1,many,TGTGCCAGCAGCCAGACAGGGAGGGCAGAGACCCAGTACTTC,CASSQTGRAETQYF
-,TRBJ1-2,TRBV13,-,TGTGCCAGCGGCCCCAGGGATGGCTGCACCTTC,CASGPRDGCTF
-,TRBJ2-5,TRBV28,-,TGTGCCAGCAGTTTATGGTCGGGGACGTCCGGCCAAGAGACCCAGTACTTC,CASSLWSGTSGQETQYF
-,TRBJ2-7,TRBV4-1,many,TGCGCCAGCAGCCAAGAATTTTCAAGGGACCCCAACCCCTACGAGCAGTACTTC,CASSQEFSRDPNPYEQYF
-,TRBJ2-5,TRBV30,few,TGTGCCTGGAGTGTAAATCTTCAAGAGACCCAGTACTTC,CAWSVNLQETQYF
TRBD1,TRBJ2-2,TRBV5-1,many,TGCGCCAGCAGCTTCCAGGGGGCAGGGACCGGGGAGCTGTTTTTT,CASSFQGAGTGELFF
-,TRBJ2-3,TRBV5-1,many,TGCGCCACCGCTTTCAGACAGTCCGCAGATACGCAGTATTTT,CATAFRQSADTQYF
-,TRBJ1-5,TRBV3-1,many,TGTGCCAGCAGCCAAGGCCCGGGGGCTGAGCCCCAGCATTTT,CASSQGPGAEPQHF
-,TRBJ2-3,TRBV5-5,many,TGTGCCAGCAGCTTGGCCAGGGCAGGCACAGATACGCAGTATTTT,CASSLARAGTDTQYF
-,TRBJ1-2,TRBV20-1,many,TGCAGTGCTATCACAGGCAACTATGGCTACACCTTC,CSAITGNYGYTF
TRBD1,TRBJ1-1,TRBV5-1,few,TGCGCCAGCAGCTTGGGAGGGGGCGTAGGTTTGGGCACTGAAGCTTTCTTT,CASSLGGGVGLGTEAFF